A single T cell receptor (beta chain) is shown here with its context. Its antigen is undetermined. Trimming shortened V by 6 bases and J by 7 bases, and 15 bases separated the two germline ends. The CDR3 extends over 13 amino acids. Per germline, CDR1 ENHRY and CDR2 SYGVKD. This entry belongs to a study of cytomegalovirus exposure and HLA in healthy donors. Use of 60 Vbeta and 13 Jbeta primers characterized the PCR. The repertoire was sequenced with immunoSEQ multiplex PCR; TCRdb's copy has only in-frame clones and lacks some. The profile shows fewer than 200,000 clones, 65% to 75% of them singletons. Broader study findings: What TCR beta sequences reportedly achieved was accurate prediction of HLA-A and HLA-B alleles in most subjects. The authors enumerated 180 or so TCR beta chains as linked to cytomegalovirus.

This chain uses TRBV10-3 with TRBJ1-1; D gene unclear. The source of this sequence is a human donor in good health. The sequencing sample was made of PBMCs. The CDR3 spells CAISPSRTVEAFF. Written as DNA, the CDR3 is TGTGCCATCAGCCCCTCCAGGACTGTTGAAGCTTTCTTT.